These 30 T cell receptor beta chains share one sample of origin, sequenced in a study of T cell responses to AZD1222 COVID-19 vaccine. The table came from immunoSEQ multiplex PCR; TCRdb's copy has only in-frame clones and leaves some out. Of about 94,000 clones in the sample, approximately 81% are singletons; the top ten hold over 3.5%. The sequenced sample was peripheral blood, obtained 28 days after the second AZD1222 dose. All receptors come from an adult who received the AZD1222 COVID-19 vaccine.

This rearrangement joins TRBV7-9 to TRBJ2-1, with TRBD2 matching 7 bases. The CDR3 runs 16 residues. The ends lost 5 bases at V and 4 bases at J; junction bases unmatched: 11. CDR1 SEHNR and CDR2 FQNEAQ come from the germline V gene (reference sequence). The CDR3 region is CASSLGGGAGYNEQFF. DNA for the CDR3: TGTGCCAGCAGCCTCGGTGGGGGAGCGGGGTACAATGAGCAGTTCTTC.

V gene TRBV9 combines with J gene TRBJ2-5, with 8 bases matching TRBD1. This CDR3 has 17 amino acids. Looked up from germline, CDR1 is SGDLS and CDR2 is YYNGEE. V lost 4 bases to trimming and J lost 5 bases; unmatched junction nucleotides: 16. The CDR3, as DNA: TGTGCCAGCAGCCCCGAGCGCGGGGCAGGGGGCTGGGAGACCCAGTACTTC. Its protein product is CASSPERGAGGWETQYF.

CDR3: CALAVTLGTQYF. As DNA, the CDR3 is TGTGCCCTCGCAGTGACTTTGGGAACCCAGTACTTC. The V gene is TRBV2, the J gene TRBJ2-5; D not certain. Trimming removed 11 bases at V and 8 bases at J, with 18 bases between. The germline V gene has CDR1 SNHLY and CDR2 FYNNEI. The CDR3 covers 12 residues.

The V gene is TRBV16, the J gene TRBJ2-1; D ambiguous. Germline V gene lookup returns CDR1 KGHSY and CDR2 FQNENV. CDR3 length: 14 amino acids. Trimming took off 4 bases at V and 6 bases at J, with 13 bases between the two ends. The CDR3 DNA reads as TGTGCCAGCAGCCGCTCAGTAGGATCCAATGAGCAGTTCTTC. As protein: CASSRSVGSNEQFF.

This clone has more than one count but fewer than ten. The chain has TRBV28 and TRBJ1-2, with D uncertain. Trimming stripped 5 bases from V and 8 bases from J, with 18 bases between. The CDR3 runs to 14 residues. Germline V lookup: CDR1 MDHEN, CDR2 SYDVKM. CDR3 nucleotides: TGTGCCAGCAGTAGTTGGGGAGCGGTTGGGGGCTACACCTTC. It yields the protein CASSSWGAVGGYTF.

The chain employs TRBV25-1 and TRBJ1-4; 7 nucleotides agree with TRBD1. The CDR3 extends over 13 amino acids. Germline CDR1 and CDR2: MGHDK and SYGVNS. The junction had 2 bases not matched to a gene; V was cut back by 6 bases and J by 4 bases. The DNA of the CDR3 is TGTGCCAGCAGAAGACAGGGTAATGAAAAACTGTTTTTT. Encoded protein: CASRRQGNEKLFF. Combining the CDR3 with reference TRBV25-1 and TRBJ1-4 gives the whole variable domain EADIYQTPRYLVIGTGKKITLECSQTMGHDKMYWYQQDPGMELHLIHYSYGVNSTEKGDLSSESTVSRIRTEHFPLTLESARPSHTSQYLCASRRQGNEKLFFGSGTQLSVL.

This chain links TRBV7-2 with TRBJ2-3; 8 bases map to TRBD2. From germline, CDR1 is SGHTA and CDR2 FQGNSA. Germline trimming cut 1 base from V and 4 bases from J; bases unmatched to any gene: 4. The CDR3 is 15 residues long. In DNA form, the CDR3 reads TGTGCCAGCAGCTTAGTAGCGGGAAGCTCAGATACGCAGTATTTT. It codes for CASSLVAGSSDTQYF.

CDR3 coding DNA: TGTGCCTGGAGTGTCCCGAACACCGGGGAGCTGTTTTTT. It yields the protein CAWSVPNTGELFF. V usage is TRBV30 and J usage is TRBJ2-2; no reliable D call. The CDR3 totals 13 residues. In germline, CDR1 is GTSNPN, CDR2 SVGIG (reference sequence). V lost 0 bases and J lost 0, with 2 bases in between.

The chain recombines TRBV14 with TRBJ2-1; D not certain. CDR1 is SGHDN, CDR2 FVKESK, per germline. The CDR3 runs 16 residues. V lost 4 bases and J lost 0, with 13 bases in between. CDR3 sequence: CASSPEYPSSYNEQFF. In nucleotides, the CDR3 is TGTGCCAGCAGCCCGGAATACCCGAGCTCCTACAATGAGCAGTTCTTC.

CDR3 sequence (DNA): TGTGCCAGTAGTCCAAGGGGGGGCCCCGATACGCAGTATTTT. Translating gives CASSPRGGPDTQYF. V usage is TRBV19 and J usage is TRBJ2-3, with D tentatively TRBD2 (7 bases). V lost 5 bases, J lost 6 bases, and 15 bases lay in between. CDR1 is LNHDA and CDR2 is SQIVND in the germline V gene (reference sequence). The CDR3 consists of 14 residues.

This clone has just a few counts. The genes are TRBV20-1 and TRBJ1-4; D is perhaps TRBD1 (5 bases). The V and J ends lost 3 bases and 1 base respectively, with 12 bases between them. Germline values: CDR1 DFQATT, CDR2 SNEGSKA (reference sequence). The length of the CDR3 is 15 residues. The CDR3 here is CSASTDSGTNEKLFF. CDR3 sequence (DNA): TGCAGTGCTAGTACCGACAGTGGAACTAATGAAAAACTGTTTTTT.

CDR3: CASSQSPTATNEKLFF. For the CDR3, the DNA is TGCGCCAGCAGCCAGTCTCCGACAGCAACTAATGAAAAACTGTTTTTT. The chain links TRBV4-1 to TRBJ1-4; TRBD1 might be the D (5 bases). Germline CDR1 MGHRA, CDR2 YSYEKL. V lost 3 bases to trimming and J lost 0 bases, with 11 bases between them. This CDR3 is 16 amino acids long.

The V call is TRBV9, the J call TRBJ2-2; weak D call: TRBD1 (5 bases). The CDR3 contains 17 residues. Germline V lookup: CDR1 SGDLS, CDR2 YYNGEE. Trimming pared 3 bases from V and 6 bases from J, leaving 21 bases between. The CDR3 DNA sequence: TGTGCCAGCAGCGGCAGGGCCGATGTCGGGTGGGCCGGGGAGCTGTTTTTT. It codes for CASSGRADVGWAGELFF.

The genes are TRBV7-6 and TRBJ2-7; TRBD2 agrees at 14 bases. Germline V CDR1 and CDR2: SGHVS, FNYEAQ. V was clipped by 3 bases and J by 0 bases; unmatched bases: 1. CDR3 length equals 16 residues. CDR3 in DNA: TGTGCCAGCAGCTTCGGGACTAGCGGGAGCTCCTACGAGCAGTACTTC. It is translated as CASSFGTSGSSYEQYF. The complete variable domain, with remaining parts taken from reference TRBV7-6 and TRBJ2-7, reads GAGVSQSPRYKVTKRGQDVALRCDPISGHVSLYWYRQALGQGPEFLTYFNYEAQQDKSGLPNDRFSAERPEGSISTLTIQRTEQRDSAMYRCASSFGTSGSSYEQYFGPGTRLTVT.

The rearrangement uses TRBV19 and TRBJ2-7; possibly TRBD1 for D (6 bases). The length of the CDR3 is 15 residues. Trimming took 1 base from V and 3 from J, leaving 13 bases between them. The germline gives CDR1 LNHDA, CDR2 SQIVND (reference sequence). This CDR3 reads CASSIGHTGIYEQYF. CDR3 DNA sequence: TGTGCCAGTAGTATAGGGCACACAGGGATCTACGAGCAGTACTTC.

J is TRBJ1-2 and V is TRBV5-1; D is possibly TRBD1 (5 bases). Trimming cost V 0 bases and J 4 bases, with 13 bases left between them. The CDR3 loop spans 15 amino acids. Germline assignment: CDR1 SGHRS and CDR2 YFSETQ. DNA of the CDR3: TGCGCCAGCAGCTTGGCCGAGTTGGGGCCCTATGGCTACACCTTC. Protein: CASSLAELGPYGYTF.

The V call is TRBV6-2 or TRBV6-3, the J call TRBJ2-5, with 9 nucleotides matching TRBD2. The V gene's germline CDR1 is MNHEY and CDR2 SVGEGT. The CDR3 covers 17 residues. The ends lost 0 bases at V and 3 bases at J; junction bases unmatched: 8. In nucleotides, the CDR3 is TGTGCCAGCAGTTACTCGCCGGGGAGCGGGAGGAAAGAGACCCAGTACTTC. This translates into CASSYSPGSGRKETQYF.

This sequence joins TRBV27 and TRBJ2-7; 8 bases map to TRBD2. J lost 0 bases, V lost 3 bases, and 1 base had no gene match. Germline V gene data show CDR1 as MNHEY and CDR2 as SMNVEV (reference sequence). There are 14 residues in the CDR3. The CDR3 coding sequence is TGTGCCAGCAGTTTTACTAGCGGCTCCTACGAGCAGTACTTC. It specifies CASSFTSGSYEQYF.

The J gene is TRBJ1-5, the V gene TRBV7-9; unclear D gene. The length of the CDR3 is 12 residues. CDR1 is SEHNR and CDR2 is FQNEAQ in the germline V gene (reference sequence). With 4 bases removed from V and 5 bases from J, the gap between germline ends came to 6 bases. The CDR3: CASSSGYQPQHF. The CDR3 region has the DNA TGTGCCAGCAGCTCGGGGTATCAGCCCCAGCATTTT.

V gene TRBV6-4 combines with J gene TRBJ1-1; D gene unclear. CDR1 is MRHNA, CDR2 SNTAGT, per germline. V lost 4 bases to trimming and J lost 3 bases, with 12 bases between them. There are 14 residues in the CDR3. CDR3: CASSAAFQDTEAFF. The CDR3 nucleotides read TGTGCCAGCAGTGCCGCGTTCCAGGACACTGAAGCTTTCTTT.

The CDR3 is CASSLTVFSGNTIYF. The DNA of the CDR3 is TGTGCCAGCAGCCTCACAGTCTTCTCTGGAAACACCATATATTTT. The rearrangement joins TRBV6-5 to TRBJ1-3; D not resolved. CDR1 is MNHEY, CDR2 SVGAGI, per germline. This CDR3 has 15 residues. Trimming took 6 bases from V and 0 from J, leaving 12 bases between them.

The chain uses TRBV2 and TRBJ2-7; 11 bases align to TRBD2. With 5 bases clipped from V and 6 bases from J, the junction kept 6 bases outside the gene matches. Looked up from germline, CDR1 is SNHLY and CDR2 is FYNNEI. The CDR3 covers 14 residues. The CDR3 DNA follows: TGTGCCAGCAGTATAGCGGGGGGGTCGACCGAGCAGTACTTC. Translating it yields CASSIAGGSTEQYF.

The chain is built from TRBV16 and TRBJ2-7, with D maybe TRBD1 (6 bases). Trimming stripped 3 bases from V and 5 bases from J, with 17 bases between. Germline lookup yields CDR1 KGHSY and CDR2 FQNENV. This CDR3 has 15 residues. The CDR3 sequence is CASSHGWGRSDEQYF. CDR3 sequence (DNA): TGTGCCAGCAGCCATGGGTGGGGGCGCTCGGACGAGCAGTACTTC.

The chain carries TRBV9 and TRBJ1-1, with D hard to call. Trimming removed 4 bases from V and 1 base from J, with 14 bases in between. CDR1 is SGDLS and CDR2 is YYNGEE in the germline V gene. The CDR3 is 15 amino acids. The DNA for the CDR3 is TGTGCCAGCAGCTCAACGACGGGGTCGAACACTGAAGCTTTCTTT. It codes for CASSSTTGSNTEAFF.

The chain combines TRBV5-1 with TRBJ2-2; D is ambiguous. The CDR3 totals 15 residues. V dropped 4 bases and J dropped 0 bases, with 10 bases sitting between them. CDR1 is SGHRS, CDR2 YFSETQ, per germline. The CDR3 DNA sequence: TGCGCCAGCAGCGGCCAAACGACGAACACCGGGGAGCTGTTTTTT. Translating it yields CASSGQTTNTGELFF.

The chain has TRBV5-6 and TRBJ2-7; possibly TRBD1 or TRBD2 for D (5 bases each). The germline V and J ends were trimmed by 2 bases and 7 bases, with 16 bases remaining between them. CDR1 is SGHDT, CDR2 YYEEEE, per germline. CDR3 length: 14 amino acids. CDR3 nucleotide sequence: TGTGCCAGCAGCTTCGGGGCGGATCTCGGGGAGCAGTACTTC. Translated: CASSFGADLGEQYF.

The chain joins TRBV24-1 to TRBJ2-3, with TRBD2 matching over 7 bases. The CDR3 consists of 15 residues. Germline trimming cut 3 bases from V and 0 bases from J; bases unmatched to any gene: 2. The germline V gene encodes CDR1 KGHDR and CDR2 SFDVKD. The CDR3 DNA sequence: TGTGCCACCAGTGATCCGGGGGGTAGCACAGATACGCAGTATTTT. This translates into CATSDPGGSTDTQYF.

Note on this clone: The junction departs from germline at one end; a sequencing error may be responsible. V usage is TRBV7-7 and J usage is TRBJ2-5, with 9 bases fitting TRBD2. Germline values: CDR1 SSHAT, CDR2 FNYEAQ (reference sequence). The CDR3 is 15 amino acids. The CDR3 nucleotides read TGTGCTAGCAGCTTAGATCCGGGACTAGCAGAGACCCAGTACTTC. This gives the protein CASSLDPGLAETQYF.

The table lists this clone with a count of one. The rearrangement uses TRBV4-2 and TRBJ2-1; D is perhaps TRBD2 (6 bases). Germline CDR1 is LGHNA and CDR2 is YNFKEQ. CDR3 size: 16 residues. V lost 5 bases and J lost 0, with 14 bases in between. CDR3: CASSGQAGDSYNEQFF. The CDR3 DNA reads TGTGCCAGCAGCGGACAAGCGGGTGACTCCTACAATGAGCAGTTCTTC.

V is TRBV7-3 and J is TRBJ2-2; a weak D match, TRBD2 (5 bases). CDR1 SGHTA and CDR2 FQGTGA come from the germline V gene. This CDR3 spans 14 amino acids. Between the trimmed V and J ends, which lost 5 bases and 4 bases, there was a span of 11 bases. The CDR3: CASSMGVSTGELFF. The CDR3 DNA reads TGTGCCAGCAGCATGGGAGTTAGCACCGGGGAGCTGTTTTTT.